This T cell receptor beta chain was observed in a study of regulatory T cells in long-lasting Graves disease. Study conclusions and caveats: TCR diversity in persistent Graves' patients was below that of newly diagnosed ones.

The CDR3 loop spans 15 amino acids. The ends were cut back, 4 bases at V and 0 bases at J, with 10 bases in the middle. CDR1 LGHDT and CDR2 YNNKEL come from the germline V gene (reference sequence). Libraries of TCR beta came from iRepertoire HTBI primers plus Arm-PCR of CDR3 regions. MiXCR, run by TCRdb on the multiplex PCR reads, gives a single entry per CDR3 protein. Altogether about 460,000 distinct CDR3 sequences are present, 14% being singletons, with the ten largest covering under 20%. The table lists this clonotype with many counts. The antigen remains undetermined. Time point noted: newly diagnosed GD, antithyroid drugs for less than 3 months. Extracted RNA from PBMCs served as the source of the TCR library. Criteria from the American Thyroid Association guidelines were applied to diagnose Graves' disease. The sample was also linked to a second study, of T cells in Graves' hyperthyroidism and ophthalmopathy. From that second work: Used for diagnoses were clinical symptoms, serum thyroxine and TRAb, thyroid ultrasound and orbital computed tomography. Blood shared most expanded thyroid clonotypes above 0.001.

This rearrangement joins TRBV3-1 to TRBJ2-1; unclear D gene. This clonotype originated in a woman in her forties or fifties with Graves disease. Sequenced material: peripheral blood mononuclear cells (PBMCs), taken at new diagnosis, from a patient treated with antithyroid drugs. DNA of the CDR3: TGTGCCAGCAGCCGTGACTCCCTCTCCTACAATGAGCAGTTCTTC. It specifies CASSRDSLSYNEQFF.